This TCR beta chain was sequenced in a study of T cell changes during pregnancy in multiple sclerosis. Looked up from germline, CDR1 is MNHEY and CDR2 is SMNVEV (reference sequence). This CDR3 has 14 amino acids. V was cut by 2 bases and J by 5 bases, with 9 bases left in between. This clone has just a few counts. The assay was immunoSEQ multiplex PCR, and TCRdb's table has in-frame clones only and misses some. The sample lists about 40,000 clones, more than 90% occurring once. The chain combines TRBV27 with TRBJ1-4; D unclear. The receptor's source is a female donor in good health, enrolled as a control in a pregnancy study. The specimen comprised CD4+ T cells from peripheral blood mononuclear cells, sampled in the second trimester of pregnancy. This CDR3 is CASSLREGNEKLFF. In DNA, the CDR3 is TGTGCCAGCAGTTTAAGGGAGGGAAATGAAAAACTGTTTTTT.